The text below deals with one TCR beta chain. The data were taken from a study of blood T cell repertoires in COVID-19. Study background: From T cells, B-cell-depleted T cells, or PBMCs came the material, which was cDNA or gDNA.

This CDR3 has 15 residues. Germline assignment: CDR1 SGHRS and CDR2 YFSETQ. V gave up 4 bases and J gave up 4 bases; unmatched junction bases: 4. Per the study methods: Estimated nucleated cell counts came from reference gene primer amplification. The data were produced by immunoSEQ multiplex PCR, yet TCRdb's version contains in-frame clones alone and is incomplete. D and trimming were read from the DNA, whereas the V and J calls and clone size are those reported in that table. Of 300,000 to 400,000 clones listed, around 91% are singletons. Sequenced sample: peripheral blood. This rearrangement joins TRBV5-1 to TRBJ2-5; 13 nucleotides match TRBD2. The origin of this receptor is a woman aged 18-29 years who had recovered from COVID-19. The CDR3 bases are TGCGCCAGCAGCGCGGGACTAGCGGGATTAGAGACCCAGTACTTC. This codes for CASSAGLAGLETQYF.